This T cell receptor beta chain is drawn from a study of blood T cell repertoires in COVID-19. Germline V gene sequence: CDR1 SGHKS, CDR2 YYEKEE (reference sequence). The length of the CDR3 is 13 residues. V was cut by 4 bases and J by 3 bases, with 11 bases left in between. Profiling relied on immunoSEQ multiplex PCR, and the TCRdb table lists in-frame clones only, not all of them. The sample has some 100,000 clones; 80% to 95% are singletons. The rearrangement joins TRBV5-5 to TRBJ2-7; the D gene is possibly TRBD1 (6 bases). Input material: peripheral blood. This clonotype was sampled from a man between 65 and 85 years old with acute or convalescent COVID-19. CDR3 sequence (DNA): TGTGCCAGCAGCACCCAGACAGGCTACGAGCAGTACTTC. This codes for CASSTQTGYEQYF. The variable domain in full, completed from reference TRBV5-5 and TRBJ2-7, reads DAGVTQSPTHLIKTRGQQVTLRCSPISGHKSVSWYQQVLGQGPQFIFQYYEKEERGRGNFPDRFSARQFPNYSSELNVNALLLGDSALYLCASSTQTGYEQYFGPGTRLTVT.